The 4 T cell receptor beta chains reported below all come from one sample, sequenced in a study of blood T cell repertoires in COVID-19. The method was immunoSEQ multiplex PCR; TCRdb's version includes in-frame clones alone and lacks a portion of them. The profile covers fewer than 250,000 clones, with more than 75% appearing a single time and 1.6% taken by the ten largest. The sample consisted of peripheral blood. These receptors were taken from a woman aged 55-70 years who had recovered from COVID-19.

The chain is built from TRBV27 and TRBJ2-5; D might be TRBD1 (5 bases). Germline V gene sequence: CDR1 MNHEY, CDR2 SMNVEV (reference sequence). Trimming cost V 5 bases and J 4 bases, with 14 bases left between them. There are 14 residues in the CDR3. The CDR3 region has the DNA TGTGCCAGCAGTCCGTTGAGTAGGGGAGAGACCCAGTACTTC. Amino acids: CASSPLSRGETQYF.

This clone was seen a handful of times. This chain links TRBV28 with TRBJ1-6; 7 bases agree with TRBD1. This CDR3 comprises 13 residues. Germline values: CDR1 MDHEN, CDR2 SYDVKM. Losses at the gene ends were 6 bases for V and 7 bases for J; bases not matched to a gene: 3. CDR3 nucleotides: TGTGCCAGCAGCCCGGGACAGAATTCACCCCTCCACTTT. Amino acids: CASSPGQNSPLHF.

The rearrangement joins TRBV28 to TRBJ2-7; maybe TRBD2 (5 bases). The CDR3 spans 12 residues. CDR1 and CDR2 (germline): MDHEN, SYDVKM. V was trimmed by 3 bases and J by 5 bases, leaving 8 bases between them. CDR3 loop: CASSLEAHEQYF. CDR3 bases: TGTGCCAGCAGTTTGGAGGCCCACGAGCAGTACTTC. Based on the CDR3 plus reference TRBV28 and TRBJ2-7, the full variable domain is DVKVTQSSRYLVKRTGEKVFLECVQDMDHENMFWYRQDPGLGLRLIYFSYDVKMKEKGDIPEGYSVSREKKERFSLILESASTNQTSMYLCASSLEAHEQYFGPGTRLTVT.

The chain uses TRBV27 and TRBJ2-7, with 9 bases that match TRBD1. The CDR3 has 12 amino acids. V lost 10 bases, J lost 6 bases, and 7 bases stayed unmatched. The germline V gene encodes CDR1 MNHEY and CDR2 SMNVEV (reference sequence). CDR3 bases: TGTGCCATCCGACAGGGGGGAAGCGAGCAGTACTTC. This sequence encodes CAIRQGGSEQYF.